A selection of T cell receptor beta chains follows, all from one sample in a study of shared clonotypes between healthy human individuals. Produced via immunoSEQ multiplex PCR; TCRdb's table is partial and in-frame only. The table includes around 2,000,000 clones, roughly 95% detected once. Sequences were obtained from naive CD8+ T cells sorted from blood. The receptors stem from a man aged 18 to 30 in good health. Each CDR3 is given with its conserved first and last residue. A D gene is named only where the DNA matches it firmly. For some rows the clone size is stated as once, few or many, or as a class when expanded; others skip it.

CDR3 length	clone size	D gene	J gene	V gene	CDR3 DNA	CDR3 protein
17	once	TRBD2	TRBJ2-1	TRBV7-9	TGTGCCAGCAGCTCCAGCGTCCCTAGCGGGAGTCGAAATGAGCAGTTCTTC	CASSSSVPSGSRNEQFF
12	-	-	TRBJ1-1	TRBV10-2	TGCGCCAGCAGTCAGGGGTACACTGAAGCTTTCTTT	CASSQGYTEAFF
15	-	-	TRBJ2-2	TRBV7-8	TGTGCCAGCAGATCGCAGAGATCGAACACCGGGGAGCTGTTTTTT	CASRSQRSNTGELFF
13	-	-	TRBJ2-2	TRBV13	TGTGCCAGCAGCTTAGGATTTGACGGGGAGCTGTTTTTT	CASSLGFDGELFF
14	-	-	TRBJ2-7	TRBV4-3	TGCGCCAGCAGCCCGACCGAGGGCTCCTACGAGCAGTACTTC	CASSPTEGSYEQYF
12	-	-	TRBJ2-5	TRBV5-1	TGCGCCAGCGTAAATCCGAGGGAGACCCAGTACTTC	CASVNPRETQYF
16	-	-	TRBJ2-5	TRBV21-1	TGTGCCAGCAGCAATCCGATAGCGGGGTCCCAAGAGACCCAGTACTTC	CASSNPIAGSQETQYF
14	-	-	TRBJ1-2	TRBV9	TGTGCCAGCAGCGCGGAAGGGGGGAACTATGGCTACACCTTC	CASSAEGGNYGYTF
14	once	-	TRBJ1-1	TRBV30	TGTGCCTGGAGCGTTGAGCAGGGAGGGACTGAAGCTTTCTTT	CAWSVEQGGTEAFF
14	-	TRBD1	TRBJ1-1	TRBV28	TGTGCCAGCAGTTTAGGACAGGGCAACACTGAAGCTTTCTTT	CASSLGQGNTEAFF
14	-	-	TRBJ1-1	TRBV11-2	TGTGCCAGCAGCCCAAGCGCGGGGGGCACTGAAGCTTTCTTT	CASSPSAGGTEAFF
13	-	-	TRBJ1-2	TRBV9	TGTGCCAGCAGCGCCGGACAGCACTATGGCTACACCTTC	CASSAGQHYGYTF
13	-	-	TRBJ2-7	TRBV7-9	TGTGCCAGCAGTGACGGTTCAAACTACGAGCAGTACTTC	CASSDGSNYEQYF
15	-	TRBD2	TRBJ2-7	TRBV9	TGTGCCAGCAGCGTAGGGGACTACGCTTTCTACGAGCAGTACTTC	CASSVGDYAFYEQYF
12	once	-	TRBJ1-1	TRBV10-2	TGCGCCAGCAGTATTTCCGGGACTGAAGCTTTCTTT	CASSISGTEAFF
12	few	-	TRBJ2-5	TRBV7-6	TGTGCCAGCAGCTCAGAAAAAGAGACCCAGTACTTC	CASSSEKETQYF
12	-	-	TRBJ2-1	TRBV9	TGTGCCAGCAGCGTAGGGATTGAGGAGCAGTTCTTC	CASSVGIEEQFF